Sequencing of this TCR beta chain was carried out in a study of CD8 T cells in ankylosing spondylitis. Findings of the study overall: One TCR beta motif, made up of about 8 highly homologous variants, appeared characteristic of ankylosing spondylitis blood.

To note about this clonotype: Its antigen remains unknown.

TCRdb recomputed calls from the 5' RACE reads with MiXCR, one row per CDR3 protein. Of 250,000 to 400,000 distinct CDR3 sequences listed, roughly 10% were seen once; the top ten hold about 10%. This receptor was taken from a female donor with ankylosing spondylitis or in good health (not recorded which). Specimen: blood, either unsorted or a sorted T cell fraction (not recorded which).

CDR3 nucleotides: TGCAGTGCTGAAGGCCGGGCTAGCGGGTCTAATGAGCAGTTCTTC. Translated: CSAEGRASGSNEQFF. The gene calls are TRBV20-1 and TRBJ2-1; 8 bases are a match to TRBD2. Germline trimming cut 5 bases from V and 7 bases from J; bases unmatched to any gene: 13. Germline lookup yields CDR1 DFQATT and CDR2 SNEGSKA (reference sequence). This CDR3 contains 15 residues.